This TCR beta chain was found in a study of tumor-infiltrating lymphocytes in primary liver carcinoma. Comment on this clonotype: A read error may be the cause here, since a much bigger clone is one base away.

Making TCR beta cDNA involved around 520 ng total RNA and a constant-region primer. Construction of TCR beta libraries relied on three successive nested multiplex PCR rounds employing slightly modified ARM-PCR. A C-beta reverse primer and TRBV1-TRBV30 forward primers served in each of the first two PCR rounds, at roughly 10 cycles apiece. MiXCR was run by TCRdb on the multiplex PCR reads, yielding one entry per CDR3 protein. Here the sample spans 330,000 or so distinct CDR3 sequences, around 60% being singletons. They got blood RNA out of unsorted whole blood and also pulled out germline DNA. Chronic HBV infection was present, with no prior treatment. Per germline, CDR1 MNHNY and CDR2 SVGAGI (reference sequence). The CDR3 covers 15 residues.

Sequenced input: peripheral blood. This clonotype was obtained from a middle-aged man with primary liver carcinoma and hepatitis B virus infection. The chain is built from TRBV6-6 and TRBJ2-5; the D is unclear. The CDR3, as DNA: TGTGCCAGGAGTTATCTGGGAAGGCGGAGTGAGACCCAGTACTTC. Translated, it gives CARSYLGRRSETQYF.